This TCR beta chain was observed in a study of cytomegalovirus exposure and HLA in healthy donors listed by TCRdb under 2017. Notes on the research overall: According to an earlier analysis of 450 to 650 of the donors, roughly 180 million T cells yielded roughly 110 million unique TCR beta sequences and around 280 Gb of sequence data. Around 320 gigabases of sequencing data and 70 million to 100 million unique TCR sequences were included in an early release covering 550 to 800 HLA-typed donors. In an earlier analysis of a few hundred of the donors, high-throughput TCR beta sequencing was used to judge whether each TCR beta V gene segment behaved as functional or pseudogenic. Typing coverage differed by locus: A, B, C, DRB1 and DQB1 were typed in roughly 620-640 donors, DQA1 in roughly 500, DPA1 in around 600, and DPB1 in around 440. Of the roughly 400 genotyped donors, 65% to 90% fell in the genetic ancestry cluster associated with self-reported Caucasian donors. The study profiled the T cell repertoires of about 720 subjects by immunosequencing and related them to cytomegalovirus serostatus. Both class I and class II loci were covered by HLA typing, at four-digit resolution. To predict cytomegalovirus infection status, the study brought together high-throughput TCR immunosequencing, statistical association of individual TCRs with disease status, and machine learning. About five DR-DQ haplotypes were treated as single units for association and clustering because of strong linkage in the cohort. Every repertoire in the discovery cohort had been generated on one and the same sequencing platform. To study patterns of TCR occurrence, a later analysis re-analyzed previously published TCR beta repertoires from 666 donors and added high-resolution HLA genotyping. In addition to the first cohort of several hundred subjects, a separate validation cohort of 120 different subjects was used. The study aimed to test whether cataloging public T cell receptors could reveal signatures of past pathogen exposure. The later analysis used no new phenotypic data to find candidate immune exposures, relying instead on TCR beta sequences and their occurrence across donors. In a later genetic analysis, genome-wide SNP genotypes for about 55% of the 666 donors were used, and that subset was treated as a discovery cohort. Donor age, sex, ethnicity and CMV serostatus were collected together with the repertoire data. Across approximately 420 genotyped donors of the cohort, an average of approximately 240,000 unique TCR beta nucleotide sequences per donor were sequenced, and roughly a sixth of those sequences were non-productive.

Germline trimming amounts to 0 bases on V and 6 bases on J, with 4 as the count of junction bases outside the gene matches. The CDR3 measures 15 amino acids from cysteine to phenylalanine. Solely the CDR3 DNA is kept, with 45 bases framed from the first base. CDR1 and CDR2 are read off the germline V gene as MGHRA and YSYEKL. Of note for this clone: The antigen it binds to is not known. No base qualities exist here, and no much larger clone lies one base off it.

In total, about 650 healthy bone marrow donors made up the cohort. All cohort members were sampled while nominally healthy, although unrecorded immune exposures were likely present. The donor was CMV seronegative and belonged to the group of under 400 seronegative cohort members. Each donor provided a peripheral blood sample, and peripheral blood mononuclear cells were used for TCR beta sequencing. Genomic DNA was extracted from the blood cell samples with the Qiagen DNeasy Blood Extraction Kit. Libraries came from the immunoSEQ multiplex PCR assay. A mixture of 60 forward primers for TCR Vbeta segments and 13 reverse primers for TCR Jbeta segments was used in the multiplex PCR. The CDR3 region of rearranged TCR beta genes was amplified from genomic DNA by a multiplex PCR assay. Amplified TCR beta libraries were sequenced as 87-base-pair reads on the Illumina HiSeq System. The original pipeline was this. A later analysis tallied tens of millions of unique TCR beta chains across the 640 or so repertoires, and some 10 million of those chains were shared by two or more donors. A nearest-neighbor algorithm error-corrected the raw reads and collapsed the reads into unique sequences, merging closely related sequences to remove PCR and sequencing errors. Alignment of CDR3 sequences to IMGT reference sequences was used to assign V, D and J gene segments. For a sequence to be retained, a match of at least six nucleotides to both a V gene segment and a J gene segment was required. Rearrangements were called productive when the CDR3 lacked stop codons and stayed in frame with V and J; all others were non-productive. CDR3 was defined according to IMGT convention as the region running from the second conserved V-encoded cysteine to the conserved J-encoded phenylalanine. In an earlier analysis of around 640 of the donors, sequences lacking an unambiguous match to a single V gene segment were excluded. An earlier analysis of 450 to 650 of the donors called V segments functional above 56.7% productive rearrangements and segregating when the between-donor standard deviation exceeded 5%. A statistical classification framework was developed to diagnose cytomegalovirus status using the catalog of TCR beta chain sequences. V and J gene assignment, in a later analysis, came from comparing TCR nucleotide sequences with IMGT/GENE-DB human TR gene sequences. A later analysis assigned CDR3 sequences and most-parsimonious VDJ recombination scenarios with the TCRdist pipeline. In a later analysis, each TCR beta chain was defined by its CDR3 amino acid sequence together with its V-gene family, and reads without a unique V-gene family were excluded. To address suspected cross-contamination and a sequencing artifact, a later analysis removed 550 to 750 highly shared, low-generation-probability nucleotide sequences. In a later analysis, a clonal expansion index was calculated for each public chain from normalized within-repertoire ranks of inferred template counts. In a later analysis, generation probabilities were computed with a VDJ recombination model fitted to out-of-frame rearrangements, and the resulting probabilities were checked against IGoR. In a later analysis, hypergeometric tests were used to score TCR-TCR, TCR-HLA and TCR-CMV co-occurrence, with a repertoire-size bias correction applied to TCR pairs. In a later analysis, false discovery rates were estimated by permuting HLA or CMV assignments 20 times. In a later analysis, co-occurring TCRs were grouped with DBSCAN, and TCRdist sequence similarity was added when clustering was performed within HLA-allele-positive subsets. For co-occurrence clustering, repertoires with fewer than 30,000 or more than 120,000 public chains were excluded, along with five repertoires with anomalous nucleotide sharing. TCRdb holds this immuneACCESS table with in-frame rearrangements only. Some clones are missing; in checked studies, unresolved V genes explain under half, and the rest has no known cause. V and J calls and clone size are copied from that table; D and trimming were computed from the DNA. The sample table holds 210,000 or so clones, of which about 89% were seen once. The ten largest clones take up around 1.4% of the sample.

Results the study describes overall, beyond this receptor: Strong co-occurrence of HLA alleles, especially DR and DQ, made assigning TCR associations to individual alleles difficult. Because HLA typing was unavailable for some donors at each locus, only the typed subset was used in association tests. The only immune exposure information available for the cohort was CMV serostatus. This cohort had only TCR beta chains sequenced, and the lack of alpha or paired-chain data limited which features could be detected. The study listed 170 or so TCR beta chains as associated with cytomegalovirus. According to a later analysis, TCR association rates differed among HLA loci, with DRB1 alleles showing the most associated TCRs and HLA-C alleles showing the fewest. The classifier was reported to diagnose cytomegalovirus status with high specificity and sensitivity in both the original cohort and the validation cohort. A later analysis found that HLA-associated TCR beta chains were more clonally expanded and had lower generation probabilities than equally common non-associated chains. Linkage disequilibrium might explain the correlated functional status among segregating V segments, but an unknown experimental factor could not be excluded. In vitro tests confirmed that a few of the cytomegalovirus-associated TCR beta chains recognize cytomegalovirus antigens. A group of highly shared sequence variants was considered likely to be a technical artifact of the sequencing pipeline. Roughly uniform sequencing depth across donors was assumed in presence/absence analyses, although this assumption may not hold. A later analysis found that most CMV-associated TCR beta chains appeared HLA-restricted, with HLA associations seemingly driven largely by CMV exposure. It was suggested by the authors that the approach could potentially be generalized to other disease states and immunological phenotypes. A further reported finding was that TCR beta sequences accurately predicted the HLA-A and HLA-B alleles for most subjects in the first cohort. Across donors, most TCR sequences were observed very rarely, whereas some public TCRs were present in many individuals. According to a later genetic analysis, donors in an Asian-associated ancestry cluster had fewer N-insertions in productive TCRs than the approximately 650-donor mean. Because counts were too low, some 16 rarely observed V segments, including chromosome 9 orphons, were excluded from the earlier analysis of 587 of the donors. An association between a missense DCLRE1C variant and V-gene and J-gene trimming of TCR beta chains was found in a later genetic analysis and replicated in an independent cohort. Because the 87-base-pair reads could not distinguish some IMGT-functional V segments, including TRBV6-2 and TRBV6-3, those segments were excluded. Several of the top co-occurrence clusters appeared to be linked to parvovirus B19, influenza, CMV and Epstein-Barr virus, according to a later analysis. Broadly in line with IMGT annotations, most TCR beta V segments showed up in productive rearrangements about 90% or about 30% of the time in an earlier analysis of several hundred of the donors. At a false discovery rate of 0.05, a later analysis linked about 17,000 TCR beta sequences to specific HLA alleles.

The sequence derives from a man aged 30 to 45 in good health and CMV-seronegative. Recombination linked TRBV4-1 to TRBJ2-2, with 7 bases in between that match TRBD2. Sequencing was done on a sample of PBMCs. CDR3 loop: CASSQDRTSAGELFF. The sequenced DNA: TGCGCCAGCAGCCAAGATCGGACTAGTGCCGGGGAGCTGTTTTTT.